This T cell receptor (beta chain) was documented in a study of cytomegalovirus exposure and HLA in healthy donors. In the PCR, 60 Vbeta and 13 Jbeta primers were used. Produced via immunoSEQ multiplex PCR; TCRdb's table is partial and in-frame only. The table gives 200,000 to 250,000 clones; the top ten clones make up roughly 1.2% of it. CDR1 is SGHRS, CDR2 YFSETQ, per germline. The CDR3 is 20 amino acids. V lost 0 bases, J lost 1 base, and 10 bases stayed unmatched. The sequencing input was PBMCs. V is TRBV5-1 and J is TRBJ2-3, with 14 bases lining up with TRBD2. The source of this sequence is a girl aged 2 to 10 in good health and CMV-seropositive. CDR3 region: CASSLDPPGTSGRGTDTQYF. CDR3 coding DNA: TGCGCCAGCAGCTTGGATCCCCCCGGGACTAGCGGGAGAGGCACAGATACGCAGTATTTT.